This T cell receptor beta chain comes out of a study of blood T cells in healthy people across ages (dated by TCRdb to between 2015 and 2017). With regard to the full study: Template switching captured roughly one uniquely barcoded TCR beta cDNA molecule per two T cells in model experiments. The study measured age-related changes in TCR beta repertoire diversity using deep sequencing normalized with unique cDNA molecular identifiers. Using the same blood draw, the study looked at two additional independent replicas of 1 million unique cDNA reads for two donors, one aged 18 to 30 and the other aged 80 or older. To avoid experimental bias, donors of different ages were spread randomly across the sequencing lanes. The donors were divided into four age groups: young (average roughly 17 years), middle-aged (about 39), aged (approximately 62) and long-lived (approximately 74). Paper-wide results and their limitations: Observed TCR beta diversity per million T cells fell roughly linearly with age, and a significant reduction was already apparent by age approximately 40. The long-lived group showed more naive CD4+ T cells, fewer expanded clones and increased TCR diversity than the aged group, suggesting age selection. Because the CMV infection status of the donors was unknown, age-related changes in expanded clonotypes may potentially have been confounded. There was a strong correlation between observed TCR beta diversity and the percentage of naive T cells measured by flow cytometry. Since profiling was done on bulk unsorted PBMCs, naive and antigen-experienced compartments could not be conclusively compared. Total diversity estimates from one million sequenced T cells were considered lower bounds and underestimates.

The donors were 40 or so Caucasian individuals from Russia, aged 6 to 90 years, who were systemically healthy. About 10 milliliters of peripheral blood were collected from each donor into EDTA-treated Vacutainer tubes. Ficoll-Paque density-gradient centrifugation was used to isolate PBMCs, with at least 7 million obtained per sample. Total RNA was extracted from PBMCs with Trizol reagent, with at least 6 micrograms obtained per sample. The percentages of naive CD45RAhigh/CD27high T cells were determined by flow cytometry on a PBMC aliquot from every donor. Libraries were prepared through 5' RACE. The second PCR ran for about 6 to 11 cycles and used a J-beta primer mix along with a sample-barcoded 5' primer. Each TCR beta cDNA molecule received a unique molecular identifier from a template-switch 5' adaptor carrying 12 random nucleotides. Each sample yielded at least 3 million CDR3-containing paired-end reads. First-strand cDNA synthesis was performed from all RNA using the Mint cDNA synthesis kit, with priming by a TRBC-specific oligonucleotide. After uracil-DNA glycosylase treatment, a first 18-cycle PCR used universal primers M1SS and BC2_uni_R on all cDNA. Per the authors' processing: For normalization, 1 million high-quality reads were randomly selected from each sample, with every read carrying a distinct molecular identifier. Instead of being binned into consensus sequences, reads with shared molecular identifiers were discarded. MiTCR, run with a Q25 quality threshold and the strictest error-elimination algorithm, handled CDR3 identification, clonotype clustering and error correction. A nonparametric unseen species model with Euler transformation was used to estimate lower-bound total TCR beta diversity. TCRdb took the public reads, trimmed them with fastp at Q25, ran MiXCR for clone calling and kept in-frame beta chains. All rows with the same CDR3 protein become a single entry with the most common DNA and genes. TCRdb's processing, not the authors' own work, is the source of the V and J calls. The sample table shows 1.8 million or so distinct CDR3 sequences, and 35% to 50% are seen once. The ten largest clones represent roughly 23% of the sample.

From cysteine to phenylalanine, the CDR3 is 13 amino acids long. The retained sequence is limited to the CDR3, 39 bases, with the frame set at the first base. The germline V gene sets CDR1 to SGHTA and CDR2 to FQGNSA. V was cut back by 3 bases and J by 3 bases, leaving a gap of 8 bases between them. This clonotype was seen a handful of times. Its recognized antigen is unknown. The input lacks base qualities; no much larger clone sits a single base away. This sequence was found in a human donor in good health. The specimen sequenced was blood. The V and J genes are TRBV7-2 and TRBJ2-5; the D gene cannot be resolved reliably. The DNA sequence follows: TGTGCCAGCAGCTTTCCAACAGAAGAGACCCAGTACTTC. It translates as CASSFPTEETQYF.